Listed here is a single TCR beta chain. The data originate from a study of CD8+ T cells in alopecia areata. Study details: Twice a day, 5 to 10 mg of oral tofacitinib was administered to treated patients.

Reverse transcribed after extraction, RNA yielded cDNA as the sequencing template. Only in-frame clones appear in the TCRdb table, and some are missing; sequencing was by immunoSEQ multiplex PCR. This sample yields about 42,000 clones, of which roughly 92% are seen a single time; under 20% belongs to the top ten. The CDR3 spans 16 residues. V lost 2 bases to trimming and J lost 2 bases, with 16 bases between them. The germline CDR1 and CDR2 sequences are SGHVS and FQNEAQ. Treatment meaning: oral pan-JAK inhibitor, 5-10 mg twice daily. Peripheral blood and lesional scalp punch biopsies came from alopecia areata patients.

This TCR came from a human donor with alopecia areata. V usage is TRBV7-8 and J usage is TRBJ2-7; D gene uncertain. This sample comprised CD8+ T cells sorted from blood, obtained at week 24, from a patient treated with tofacitinib. The CDR3 reads CASSLIAPPETYEQYF. The CDR3 DNA is TGTGCCAGCAGCTTAATAGCCCCGCCTGAAACCTACGAGCAGTACTTC.